Described below is a single T cell receptor (beta chain) sequence and its context. Its matching antigen is unknown. TCRdb reprocessed the reads via MiXCR and lists one record per CDR3 protein. Here the sample spans a few hundred thousand distinct CDR3 sequences, 22% being singletons. The sample belongs to a study of T cell repertoires in cytomegalovirus infection. Study background: From public TCR beta signatures came an indication of both CMV infection and matching HLA type.

Regarding the study as a whole: Clonotype analysis showed dominance of the ex vivo response by HLA-C-restricted CMV-specific TCR beta clonotypes. Cumulative frequency (of public TCR beta family members) identified carriers of CMV plus the relevant HLA.

The CDR3 is 14 residues long. Germline V gene data show CDR1 as SGHAT and CDR2 as FQNNGV. V dropped 5 bases and J dropped 5; count of bases not matched to a gene: 5. The sample taken for sequencing was CD8+ T cells from PBMCs. This TCR derives from a human donor in good health (CMV status not recorded). Some clones in this sample may be carry-over from other donors' samples. V is TRBV11-2 and J is TRBJ2-3, with 9 bases lining up with TRBD1. The CDR3 loop reads CASSDRTGEDTQYF. The CDR3 DNA reads TGTGCCAGCAGCGACCGGACAGGGGAAGATACGCAGTATTTT.